The rows below give T cell receptor beta chains drawn from one sample of a study of T-cell memory formation after mild COVID-19. MiXCR, run by TCRdb on the 5' RACE reads, gives a single entry per CDR3 protein. In the table there are hundreds of thousands of distinct CDR3 sequences, 15% of which are singletons. Specimen: PBMCs or a T cell subset sorted from them (not recorded which). The receptor source for this set is a young man who had mild COVID-19 (a few samples of this study predate the infection). Cell type and time point are not known. Both conserved end residues are part of each CDR3. D genes are given only for firm matches.

d_gene,v_gene,j_gene,CDR3aa
NA,TRBV4-1,TRBJ1-4,CASSQAGDGGLNEKLFF
TRBD2,TRBV5-1,TRBJ2-3,CASSRMTSGGDTDTQYF
NA,TRBV20-1,TRBJ2-3,CSVGRVAVDTQYF
NA,TRBV18,TRBJ2-7,CASSPMDASRGYEQYF
NA,TRBV5-6,TRBJ2-7,CASSFMTYEQYF
TRBD1,TRBV18,TRBJ2-1,CASSPVAGTGTLFF
NA,TRBV4-3,TRBJ1-2,CASSQDWARPRTF
NA,TRBV20-1,TRBJ1-1,CSARPGTGGTEAFF
NA,TRBV6-6,TRBJ1-2,CASSYSMGDSLYGYTF
NA,TRBV7-9,TRBJ1-3,CASSPGKGNTIYF
NA,TRBV18,TRBJ2-1,CASSPDSWNEQFF
TRBD2,TRBV4-2,TRBJ2-7,CASSQESSGRAYEQYF
NA,TRBV9,TRBJ2-7,CASSVGVSIAYEQYF
TRBD1,TRBV7-9,TRBJ2-5,CASSPGQGAVETQYF
NA,TRBV4-3,TRBJ1-6,CASSQKRGGNSYNSPLHF
NA,TRBV6-1,TRBJ2-7,CASYVPRGSYEQYF
NA,TRBV11-2,TRBJ2-1,CASSFVPRNNEQFF
TRBD2,TRBV20-1,TRBJ2-4,CSARVRTSGNIQYF
NA,TRBV6-5,TRBJ2-4,CASSSRGRGDIQYF
TRBD2,TRBV6-2/TRBV6-3,TRBJ2-7,CASKLAGGSYEQYF
NA,TRBV27,TRBJ1-2,CASSPSGIYGYTF
NA,TRBV19,TRBJ1-1,CASMRGWNTEAFF
NA,TRBV5-1,TRBJ2-3,CASSLRVLGTDTQYF
TRBD1,TRBV5-1,TRBJ1-2,CASSRRDRGDGYTF
NA,TRBV6-5,TRBJ2-1,CASSYSRQGNYNEQFF
TRBD1,TRBV9,TRBJ2-1,CASSAQGAPYNEQFF
NA,TRBV27,TRBJ1-1,CASSLIRSAPEAFF
TRBD1,TRBV7-9,TRBJ2-5,CASSPRGLQETQYF
NA,TRBV12-3/TRBV12-4,TRBJ2-2,CASSSGLSTGELFF
NA,TRBV10-2,TRBJ1-1,CASGYRANTEAFF
NA,TRBV6-2/TRBV6-3,TRBJ2-5,CASTATAVNFQTQYF
NA,TRBV5-1,TRBJ2-7,CASSPVLGVDVSYEQYF
NA,TRBV3-1,TRBJ2-4,CASSQRREMTGRRVNIQYF
NA,TRBV27,TRBJ2-2,CASSLTPWTGELFF
NA,TRBV29-1,TRBJ1-5,CSVGQGGNQPQHF
NA,TRBV4-3,TRBJ2-3,CASSQDASSGTDTQYF
NA,TRBV19,TRBJ1-1,CASTPDRNTEAFF